Detailed here is one TCR beta chain. In the original workflow: Amplified reference gene primers provided the basis for estimating nucleated cell counts. TCRdb keeps only in-frame clones here, not all; method: immunoSEQ multiplex PCR. The V and J calls and the clone size are those of that table, but D and trimming were determined from the DNA. Among about 180,000 clones listed, 82% were seen once. This sample is part of a study of blood T cell repertoires in COVID-19. On the study more broadly: The study drew acute and convalescent COVID-19 samples from the United States, Italy and Spain. PBMCs, B-cell-depleted T cells, or T cells were the source of the cDNA or gDNA that made up the material.

Deletions cut 1 base from V and 4 bases from J, with 16 bases between. This CDR3 spans 16 amino acids. Germline CDR1 reads LGHDT; CDR2 reads YNNKEL (reference sequence). This chain joins TRBV3-1 (or the pseudogene TRBV3-2) and TRBJ1-1; D possibly corresponds to TRBD1 (6 bases). The TCR originated in a woman between 70 and 85 years old with acute or convalescent COVID-19. Material for sequencing was peripheral blood. CDR3 region: CASSQARGASITEAFF. DNA for the CDR3: TGTGCCAGCAGCCAAGCCCGGGGGGCATCTATCACTGAAGCTTTCTTT.